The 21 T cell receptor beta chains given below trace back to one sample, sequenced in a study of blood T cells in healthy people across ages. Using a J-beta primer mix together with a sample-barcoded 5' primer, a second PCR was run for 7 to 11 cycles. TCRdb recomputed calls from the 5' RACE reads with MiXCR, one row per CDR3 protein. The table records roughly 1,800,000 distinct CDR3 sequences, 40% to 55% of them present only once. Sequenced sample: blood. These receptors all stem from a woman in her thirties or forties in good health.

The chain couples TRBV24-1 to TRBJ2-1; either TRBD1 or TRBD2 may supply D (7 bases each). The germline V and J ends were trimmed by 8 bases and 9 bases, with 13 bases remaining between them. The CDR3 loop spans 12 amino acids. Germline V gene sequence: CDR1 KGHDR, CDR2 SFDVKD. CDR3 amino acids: CATTRGGSEQFF. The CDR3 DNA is TGTGCCACCACCAGGGGGGGTAGTGAGCAGTTCTTC.

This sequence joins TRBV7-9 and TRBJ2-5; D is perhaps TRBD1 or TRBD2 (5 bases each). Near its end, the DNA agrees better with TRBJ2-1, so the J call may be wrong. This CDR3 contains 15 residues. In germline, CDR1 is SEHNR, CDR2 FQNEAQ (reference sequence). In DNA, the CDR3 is TGTGCCAGCAGCCCCCTCACCGGAGGACAAGAGACCCAGTTCTTC. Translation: CASSPLTGGQETQFF.

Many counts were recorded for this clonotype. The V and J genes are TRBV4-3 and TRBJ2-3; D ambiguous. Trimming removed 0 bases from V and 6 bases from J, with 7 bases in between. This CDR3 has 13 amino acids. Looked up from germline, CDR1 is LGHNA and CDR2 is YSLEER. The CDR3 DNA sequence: TGCGCCAGCAGCCAAGATCGCCGGGATACGCAGTATTTT. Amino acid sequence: CASSQDRRDTQYF.

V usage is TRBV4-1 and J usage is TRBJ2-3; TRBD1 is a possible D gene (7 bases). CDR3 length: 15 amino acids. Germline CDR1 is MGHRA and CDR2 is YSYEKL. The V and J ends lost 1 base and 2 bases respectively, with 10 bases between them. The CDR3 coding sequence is TGCGCCAGCAGCCAAGGACAGGGACTCACAGATACGCAGTATTTT. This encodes CASSQGQGLTDTQYF.

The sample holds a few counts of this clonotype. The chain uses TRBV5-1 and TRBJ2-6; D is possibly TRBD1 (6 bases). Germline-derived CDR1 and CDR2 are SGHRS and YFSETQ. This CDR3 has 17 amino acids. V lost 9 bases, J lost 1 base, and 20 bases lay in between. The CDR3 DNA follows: TGCGCCACCGGCCAGGGACATCGGGGTTCTGGGGCCAACGTCCTGACTTTC. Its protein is CATGQGHRGSGANVLTF.

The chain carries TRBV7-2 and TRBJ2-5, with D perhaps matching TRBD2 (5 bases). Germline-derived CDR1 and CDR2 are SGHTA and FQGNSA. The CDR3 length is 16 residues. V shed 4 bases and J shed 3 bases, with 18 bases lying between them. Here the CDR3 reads CASSYKTSFREETQYF. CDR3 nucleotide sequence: TGTGCCAGCAGCTATAAAACTAGTTTTCGCGAAGAGACCCAGTACTTC.

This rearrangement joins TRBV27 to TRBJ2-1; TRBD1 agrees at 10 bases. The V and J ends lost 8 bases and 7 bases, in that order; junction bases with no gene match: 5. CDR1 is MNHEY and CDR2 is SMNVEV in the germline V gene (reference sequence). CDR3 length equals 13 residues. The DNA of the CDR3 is TGTGCCAGCCAATGGACAGGGGGGAATGAGCAGTTCTTC. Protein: CASQWTGGNEQFF.

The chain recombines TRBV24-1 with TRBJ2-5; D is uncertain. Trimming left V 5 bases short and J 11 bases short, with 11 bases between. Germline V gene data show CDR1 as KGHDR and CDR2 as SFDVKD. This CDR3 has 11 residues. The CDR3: CATSAGNEQYF. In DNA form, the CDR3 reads TGTGCCACCAGTGCCGGCAATGAGCAGTACTTC.

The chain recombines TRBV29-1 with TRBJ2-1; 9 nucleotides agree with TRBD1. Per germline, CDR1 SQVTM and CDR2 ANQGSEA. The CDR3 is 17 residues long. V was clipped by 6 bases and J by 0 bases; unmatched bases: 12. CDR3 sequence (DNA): TGCAGCGTCTGGGGGGGACAGGGTTGGGACTCCTACAATGAGCAGTTCTTC. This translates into CSVWGGQGWDSYNEQFF.

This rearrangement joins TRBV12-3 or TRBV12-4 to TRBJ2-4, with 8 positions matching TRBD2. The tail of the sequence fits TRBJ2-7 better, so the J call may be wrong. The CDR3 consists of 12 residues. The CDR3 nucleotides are TGTGCCAGCAGTTTTGGGACTAGCGAGCAGTACTTC. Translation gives CASSFGTSEQYF.

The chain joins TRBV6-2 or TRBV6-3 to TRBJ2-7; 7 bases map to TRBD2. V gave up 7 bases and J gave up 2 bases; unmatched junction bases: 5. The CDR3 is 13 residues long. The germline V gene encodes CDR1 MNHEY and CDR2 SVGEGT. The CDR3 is CASIGGSTYEQYF. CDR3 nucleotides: TGTGCCAGCATCGGGGGGTCTACCTACGAGCAGTACTTC.

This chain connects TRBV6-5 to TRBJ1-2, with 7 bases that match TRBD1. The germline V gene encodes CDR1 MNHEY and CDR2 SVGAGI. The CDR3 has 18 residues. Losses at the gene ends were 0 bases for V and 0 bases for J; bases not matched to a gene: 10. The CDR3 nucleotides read TGTGCCAGCAGTTACTCCGGGACAGCCGCTAGATCTAACTATGGCTACACCTTC. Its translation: CASSYSGTAARSNYGYTF.

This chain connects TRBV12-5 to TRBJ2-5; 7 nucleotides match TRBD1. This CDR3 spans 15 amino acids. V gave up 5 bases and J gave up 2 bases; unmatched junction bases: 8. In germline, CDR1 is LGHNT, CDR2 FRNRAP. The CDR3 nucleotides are TGTGCTAGTGGTACGGGACAGTTTACTCAAGAGACCCAGTACTTC. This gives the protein CASGTGQFTQETQYF.

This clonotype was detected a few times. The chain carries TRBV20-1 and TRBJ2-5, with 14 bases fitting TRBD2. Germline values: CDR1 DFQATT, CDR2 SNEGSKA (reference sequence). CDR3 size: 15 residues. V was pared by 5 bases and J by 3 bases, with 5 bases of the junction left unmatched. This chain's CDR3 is CSAGGLAGGEETQYF. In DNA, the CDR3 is TGCAGTGCTGGAGGACTAGCGGGGGGAGAAGAGACCCAGTACTTC.

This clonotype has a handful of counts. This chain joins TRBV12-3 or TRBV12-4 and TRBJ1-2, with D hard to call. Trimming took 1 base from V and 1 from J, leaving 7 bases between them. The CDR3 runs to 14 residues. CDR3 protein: CASSLGGFNYGYTF. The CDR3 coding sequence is TGTGCCAGCAGTTTAGGAGGGTTTAACTATGGCTACACCTTC.

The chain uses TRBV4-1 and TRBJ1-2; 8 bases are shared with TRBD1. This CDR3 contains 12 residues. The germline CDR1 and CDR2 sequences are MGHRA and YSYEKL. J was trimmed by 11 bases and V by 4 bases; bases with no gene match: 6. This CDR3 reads CASSLWGDRYTF. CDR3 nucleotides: TGCGCCAGCAGCCTATGGGGGGACAGGTACACCTTC.

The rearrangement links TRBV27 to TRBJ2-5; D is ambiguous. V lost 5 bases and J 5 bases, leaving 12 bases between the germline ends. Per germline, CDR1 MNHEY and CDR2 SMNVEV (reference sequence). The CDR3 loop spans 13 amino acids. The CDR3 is CASSAPLGETQYF. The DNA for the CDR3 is TGTGCCAGCAGTGCGCCCCTGGGGGAGACCCAGTACTTC.

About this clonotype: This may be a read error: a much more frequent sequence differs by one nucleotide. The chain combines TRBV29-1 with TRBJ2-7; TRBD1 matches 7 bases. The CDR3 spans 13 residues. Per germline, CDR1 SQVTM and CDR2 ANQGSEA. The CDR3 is CGTRQGNSYEQYF. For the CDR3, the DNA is TGCGGCACCCGACAGGGCAACTCCTACGAGCAGTACTTC.

The CDR3 loop is CASSYYQSGANVLTF. In nucleotides, the CDR3 is TGTGCCAGCAGTTACTACCAGTCTGGGGCCAACGTCCTGACTTTC. The chain links TRBV6-5 to TRBJ2-6; D unresolved. The CDR3 contains 15 residues. V was pared by 1 base and J by 1 base, with 5 bases between. Germline V CDR1 and CDR2: MNHEY, SVGAGI.

DNA of the CDR3: TGTGCCAGCAGCTCGAGACAGTTCAATCAGCCCCAGCATTTT. This gives the protein CASSSRQFNQPQHF. The chain combines TRBV7-9 with TRBJ1-5; TRBD1 is a possible D gene (5 bases). Looked up from germline, CDR1 is SEHNR and CDR2 is FQNEAQ (reference sequence). The CDR3 is made up of 14 amino acids. With 4 bases removed from V and 3 bases from J, the gap between germline ends came to 10 bases.

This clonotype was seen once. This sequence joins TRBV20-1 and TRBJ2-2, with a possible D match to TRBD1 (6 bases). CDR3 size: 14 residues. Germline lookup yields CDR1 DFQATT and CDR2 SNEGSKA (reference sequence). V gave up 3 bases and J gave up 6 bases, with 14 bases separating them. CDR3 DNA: TGCAGTGCTAGCAAACAGGGATTGGCCGGGGAGCTGTTTTTT. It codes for CSASKQGLAGELFF.